The 23 T cell receptor beta chains listed next were all sequenced from one sample in a study of blood T cell repertoires in COVID-19. Here immunoSEQ multiplex PCR was the method, and the copy in TCRdb shows in-frame clones only, minus some. The table lists about 350,000 clones, 87% of them singletons. Material for sequencing was PBMCs or T cells enriched from blood (not recorded which). The origin of the receptors is a woman aged 30 to 39 who had recovered from COVID-19.

This clone was observed a handful of times. This chain uses TRBV11-3 with TRBJ2-5; TRBD2 might be the D (6 bases). Between the trimmed V and J ends, which lost 5 bases and 7 bases, there was a span of 20 bases. Germline V gene data show CDR1 as SGHNT and CDR2 as YENEEA. CDR3 length: 15 residues. CDR3 sequence reads: CASSQHLGGGGTQYF. DNA of the CDR3: TGTGCCAGCAGCCAACACCTCGGGGGAGGAGGGACCCAGTACTTC.

V gene TRBV28 combines with J gene TRBJ2-7; 11 bases are a match to TRBD2. The ends lost 6 bases at V and 2 bases at J; junction bases unmatched: 6. Looked up from germline, CDR1 is MDHEN and CDR2 is SYDVKM. The CDR3 runs 15 residues. In DNA form, the CDR3 reads TGTGCCAGCAGCAGCCCGGGACTAGCGGCCTACGAGCAGTACTTC. It specifies CASSSPGLAAYEQYF.

The chain links TRBV6-5 to TRBJ1-5; 7 bases are a match to TRBD1. CDR1 and CDR2 from the germline V gene are MNHEY and SVGAGI. V trimming: 6 bases; J trimming: 4 bases; junction bases outside the gene matches: 6. This CDR3 spans 14 amino acids. CDR3 DNA sequence: TGTGCCAGCAGCCCAACAGGGGCTAATCAGCCCCAGCATTTT. Protein product: CASSPTGANQPQHF.

The chain combines TRBV5-1 with TRBJ2-5; 11 bases are a match to TRBD2. Germline CDR1 is SGHRS and CDR2 is YFSETQ. V dropped 5 bases and J dropped 5; count of bases not matched to a gene: 8. The CDR3 has 15 residues. The CDR3 nucleotides read TGCGCCAGCAGTACGGTAGCGGGGGGGGCCGAGACCCAGTACTTC. Translated, it gives CASSTVAGGAETQYF.

J is TRBJ1-6 and V is TRBV28, with TRBD1 matching over 8 bases. J lost 7 bases, V lost 3 bases, and 2 bases had no gene match. This CDR3 region has 14 residues. Germline-derived CDR1 and CDR2 are MDHEN and SYDVKM. CDR3 nucleotides: TGTGCCAGCAGTTTGACAGGGGCGAATTCACCCCTCCACTTT. Translated: CASSLTGANSPLHF.

The chain recombines TRBV5-4 with TRBJ1-1; D unresolved. In germline, CDR1 is SGHNT, CDR2 YYREEE (reference sequence). The CDR3 consists of 15 residues. V was shortened by 7 bases and J by 4 bases, with 20 bases between the two germline ends. The CDR3 DNA follows: TGTGCCAGCCTCCTCTCGACGAGGGTAGGCACTGAAGCTTTCTTT. Encoded protein: CASLLSTRVGTEAFF.

This chain links TRBV6-2 or TRBV6-3 with TRBJ2-1; 9 bases align to TRBD1. Trimming removed 5 bases from V and 4 bases from J; junction bases left unmatched: 6. Looked up from germline, CDR1 is MNHEY and CDR2 is SVGEGT. The CDR3 extends over 15 amino acids. For the CDR3, the DNA is TGTGCCAGCAGTGACCCGGGACAGGGTTACAATGAGCAGTTCTTC. This translates into CASSDPGQGYNEQFF.

This CDR3 reads CATSRDGGTGVFSNQPQHF. The DNA for the CDR3 is TGTGCCACCAGCAGAGATGGAGGGACAGGGGTTTTTAGCAATCAGCCCCAGCATTTT. V gene TRBV15 combines with J gene TRBJ1-5, with 10 bases matching TRBD1. This CDR3 has 19 residues. The trim removed 0 bases at V and 0 bases at J, leaving 8 bases unmatched. Germline CDR1 reads LNHNV; CDR2 reads YYDKDF (reference sequence).

The V call is TRBV19, the J call TRBJ2-7; 8 positions match TRBD1. The trim removed 9 bases at V and 3 bases at J, leaving 4 bases unmatched. Germline V gene data show CDR1 as LNHDA and CDR2 as SQIVND (reference sequence). The CDR3 totals 12 residues. CDR3 sequence reads: CASGQGFYEQYF. CDR3 nucleotide sequence: TGTGCCAGCGGACAGGGATTCTACGAGCAGTACTTC.

This clone has only a few counts. The chain links TRBV5-1 to TRBJ1-4; D remains unclear. This CDR3 is built from 13 residues. Germline V gives CDR1 SGHRS, CDR2 YFSETQ. V lost 5 bases to trimming and J lost 5 bases, with 10 bases between them. CDR3 amino acids: CASSYSRNEKLFF. DNA for the CDR3: TGCGCCAGCAGTTACAGCAGAAATGAAAAACTGTTTTTT. Using reference TRBV5-1 and TRBJ1-4 for the parts outside the CDR3, the full variable domain is KAGVTQTPRYLIKTRGQQVTLSCSPISGHRSVSWYQQTPGQGLQFLFEYFSETQRNKGNFPGRFSGRQFSNSRSEMNVSTLELGDSALYLCASSYSRNEKLFFGSGTQLSVL.

This sequence joins TRBV7-9 and TRBJ2-3; the match to TRBD2 covers 11 bases. Trimming cost V 10 bases and J 2 bases; bases outside gene matches: 5. This CDR3 contains 14 residues. Germline V CDR1 and CDR2: SEHNR, FQNEAQ (reference sequence). CDR3 in DNA: TGTGCCACTACACTAGCGGGGGCCACAGATACGCAGTATTTT. It specifies CATTLAGATDTQYF.

The V call is TRBV28, the J call TRBJ1-6; TRBD1 agrees at 11 bases. The V gene's germline CDR1 is MDHEN and CDR2 SYDVKM. Germline trimming cut 6 bases from V and 8 bases from J; bases unmatched to any gene: 12. The CDR3 has 17 residues. The CDR3 sequence is CASRFLTPGQGDSPLHF. As DNA, the CDR3 is TGTGCCAGCAGATTCCTCACCCCGGGACAGGGGGATTCACCCCTCCACTTT.

The J gene is TRBJ2-5, the V gene TRBV12-3 or TRBV12-4, with a weak D call TRBD2 (6 bases). V was pared by 6 bases and J by 3 bases, with 11 bases between. CDR3 length equals 13 residues. The CDR3 loop is CASSLAPEETQYF. The CDR3 DNA follows: TGTGCCAGCAGCCTAGCGCCAGAAGAGACCCAGTACTTC.

J is TRBJ2-1 and V is TRBV5-1; TRBD2 matches at 11 bases. V dropped 4 bases and J dropped 3; count of bases not matched to a gene: 3. The CDR3 length is 15 residues. Germline lookup yields CDR1 SGHRS and CDR2 YFSETQ. DNA for the CDR3: TGCGCCAGCAGCAAAGGACTAGCGGGCTACAATGAGCAGTTCTTC. Residues: CASSKGLAGYNEQFF.

This chain joins TRBV28 and TRBJ1-2; TRBD1 agrees at 8 bases. The J segment lost 4 bases and the V segment lost 6 bases, leaving 13 bases of the junction unmatched. This CDR3 is 16 amino acids long. The germline V gene has CDR1 MDHEN and CDR2 SYDVKM. The CDR3 DNA reads TGTGCCAGCAGGTCCCCGGGACAGGTTTTTACCTATGGCTACACCTTC. It encodes CASRSPGQVFTYGYTF.

The chain has TRBV2 and TRBJ1-4; TRBD1 aligns across 7 bases. The V and J ends lost 6 bases and 5 bases, in that order; junction bases with no gene match: 15. The CDR3 has 17 amino acids. Germline V lookup: CDR1 SNHLY, CDR2 FYNNEI. DNA for the CDR3: TGTGCCAGCAGAGGTTCGCCCCGGGGGACAGTAAATGAAAAACTGTTTTTT. It is translated as CASRGSPRGTVNEKLFF. Full variable domain (rest looked up from reference TRBV2 and TRBJ1-4): EPEVTQTPSHQVTQMGQEVILRCVPISNHLYFYWYRQILGQKVEFLVSFYNNEISEKSEIFDDQFSVERPDGSNFTLKIRSTKLEDSAMYFCASRGSPRGTVNEKLFFGSGTQLSVL.

This sequence joins TRBV2 and TRBJ1-1; no definite D call. The V end was cut by 10 bases, the J end by 10 bases, with 19 bases between. Looked up from germline, CDR1 is SNHLY and CDR2 is FYNNEI. The CDR3 contains 12 residues. The CDR3 protein is CANPTPPSRAFF. CDR3 DNA sequence: TGTGCCAACCCGACACCTCCTTCGAGAGCTTTCTTT.

The chain links TRBV7-9 to TRBJ1-3, with D hard to call. Trimming left V 1 base short and J 0 bases short, with 13 bases between. Germline V gene sequence: CDR1 SEHNR, CDR2 FQNEAQ (reference sequence). The CDR3 covers 17 residues. CDR3 residues: CASSLDPHRNSGNTIYF. As DNA, the CDR3 is TGTGCCAGCAGCTTAGACCCTCACAGAAACTCTGGAAACACCATATATTTT.

The gene calls are TRBV29-1 and TRBJ1-1; 8 bases match TRBD1. Germline CDR1 SQVTM, CDR2 ANQGSEA. The trim removed 5 bases at V and 1 base at J, leaving 6 bases unmatched. The CDR3 runs to 14 residues. CDR3 sequence (DNA): TGCAGCGTTTGGTTGGGACAGGAGAACACTGAAGCTTTCTTT. Amino acid sequence: CSVWLGQENTEAFF. Variable domain in full (rest from reference TRBV29-1 and TRBJ1-1): SAVISQKPSRDICQRGTSLTIQCQVDSQVTMMFWYRQQPGQSLTLIATANQGSEATYESGFVIDKFPISRPNLTFSTLTVSNMSPEDSSIYLCSVWLGQENTEAFFGQGTRLTVV.

There are a few counts of this clone. The V gene is TRBV28, the J gene TRBJ1-6; 7 bases agree with TRBD1. Germline V CDR1 and CDR2: MDHEN, SYDVKM. This CDR3 spans 14 amino acids. The J segment lost 12 bases and the V segment lost 6 bases, leaving 11 bases of the junction unmatched. The CDR3 DNA sequence: TGTGCCAGCAGCCTAGGACAGGCACGGGAACCCCTCCACTTT. It is translated as CASSLGQAREPLHF.

The chain is built from TRBV10-3 and TRBJ2-2; 8 bases map to TRBD1. CDR1 is ENHRY, CDR2 SYGVKD, per germline. The CDR3 length is 17 residues. The V gene end was trimmed by 0 bases and the J gene end by 4 bases; junction bases not matched to a gene: 7. CDR3 loop: CAISESPPQGGTGELFF. The CDR3, as DNA: TGTGCCATCAGTGAGTCCCCCCCACAGGGGGGCACCGGGGAGCTGTTTTTT.

V usage is TRBV24-1 and J usage is TRBJ1-2, with 7 bases aligning to TRBD1. This CDR3 spans 16 amino acids. The V segment lost 3 bases and the J segment 2 bases; nucleotides outside the gene matches: 8. Germline V gene sequence: CDR1 KGHDR, CDR2 SFDVKD. The CDR3 bases are TGTGCCACCAGTGATCGGTCAAGGGGGCGCAACTATGGCTACACCTTC. Translating it yields CATSDRSRGRNYGYTF.

The genes are TRBV11-2 and TRBJ1-6; 9 bases line up with TRBD1. The CDR3 runs 15 residues. V shed 5 bases, J shed 4 bases, and the junction held 3 bases outside the gene matches. Germline CDR1 SGHAT, CDR2 FQNNGV. The CDR3 DNA reads TGTGCCAGCAGCGGCGGGACAGGGTATAATTCACCCCTCCACTTT. Translated: CASSGGTGYNSPLHF.